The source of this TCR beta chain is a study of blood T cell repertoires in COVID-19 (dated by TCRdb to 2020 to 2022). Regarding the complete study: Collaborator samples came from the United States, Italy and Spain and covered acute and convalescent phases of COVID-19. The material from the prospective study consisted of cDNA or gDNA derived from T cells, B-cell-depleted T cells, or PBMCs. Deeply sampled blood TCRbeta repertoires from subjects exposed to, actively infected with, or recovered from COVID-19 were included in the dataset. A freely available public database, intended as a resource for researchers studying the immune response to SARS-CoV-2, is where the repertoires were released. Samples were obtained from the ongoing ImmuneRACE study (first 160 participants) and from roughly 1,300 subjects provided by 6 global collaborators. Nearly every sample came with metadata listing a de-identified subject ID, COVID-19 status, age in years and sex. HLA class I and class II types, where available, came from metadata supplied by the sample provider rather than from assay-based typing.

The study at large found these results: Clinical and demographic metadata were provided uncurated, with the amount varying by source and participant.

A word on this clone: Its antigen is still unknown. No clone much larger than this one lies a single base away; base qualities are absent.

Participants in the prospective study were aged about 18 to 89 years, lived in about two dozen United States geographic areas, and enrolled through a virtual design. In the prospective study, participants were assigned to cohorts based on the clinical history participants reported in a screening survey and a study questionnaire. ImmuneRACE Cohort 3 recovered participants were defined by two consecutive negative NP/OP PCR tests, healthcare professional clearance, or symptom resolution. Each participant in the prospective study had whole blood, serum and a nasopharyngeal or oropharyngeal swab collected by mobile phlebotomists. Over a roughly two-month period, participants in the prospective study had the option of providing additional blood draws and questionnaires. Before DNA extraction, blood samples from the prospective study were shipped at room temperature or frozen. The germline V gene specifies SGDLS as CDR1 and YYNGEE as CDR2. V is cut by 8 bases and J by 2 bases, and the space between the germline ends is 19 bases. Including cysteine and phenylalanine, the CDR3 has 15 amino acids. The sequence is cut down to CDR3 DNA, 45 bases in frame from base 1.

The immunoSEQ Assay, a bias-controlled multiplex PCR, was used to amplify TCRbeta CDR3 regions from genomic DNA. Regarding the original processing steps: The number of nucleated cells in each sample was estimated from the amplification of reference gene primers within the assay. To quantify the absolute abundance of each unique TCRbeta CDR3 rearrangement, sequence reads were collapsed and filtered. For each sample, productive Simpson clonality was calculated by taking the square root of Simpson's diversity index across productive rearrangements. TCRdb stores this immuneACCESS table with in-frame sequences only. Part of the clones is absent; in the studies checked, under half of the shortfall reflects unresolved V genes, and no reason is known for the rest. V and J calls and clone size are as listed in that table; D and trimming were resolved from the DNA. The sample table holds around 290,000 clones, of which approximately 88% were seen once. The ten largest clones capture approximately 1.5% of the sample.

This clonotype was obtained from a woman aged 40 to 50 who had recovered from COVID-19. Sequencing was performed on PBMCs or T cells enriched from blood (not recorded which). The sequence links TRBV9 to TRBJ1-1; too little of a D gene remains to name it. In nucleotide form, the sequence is TGTGCCAGTTCGCGGGCGCCAGGACGAAACACTGAAGCTTTCTTT. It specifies CASSRAPGRNTEAFF.